The clone carrying this T cell receptor beta chain was recorded only once. Its antigen remains unidentified. These data are taken from a study of T cell repertoires in ileal Crohn's disease. Study at large: Every patient was operated on for stricturing (approximately 60%) or penetrating (approximately 40%) complications.

Regarding the study as a whole: Active smokers at surgery had more clonal expansions than non-smokers. Endoscopic recurrence occurred in every patient whose clonality exceeded 26.8%.

Assay used: immunoSEQ multiplex PCR; TCRdb lists only in-frame clones, some missing. In the table there are 5,000 to 6,500 clones, approximately 85% of which are singletons. The junction had 6 bases not matched to a gene; V was cut back by 3 bases and J by 6 bases. The germline V gene has CDR1 LNHNV and CDR2 YYDKDF (reference sequence). CDR3 length: 15 residues. This clonotype was sampled from an adult with Crohn's disease. The chain couples TRBV15 to TRBJ2-2; TRBD1 aligns across 8 bases. Sequencing used ileal tissue. The CDR3 region is CATSRAGQGAGELFF. The CDR3 nucleotides are TGTGCCACCAGCAGGGCTGGACAGGGAGCCGGGGAGCTGTTTTTT.